This T cell receptor beta chain was sequenced during a study of cytomegalovirus exposure and HLA in healthy donors. Study in general: Researchers previously reported finding 90 million to 130 million unique TCR beta sequences from about 170 million T cells.

The study, taken as a whole, reports: Many donors carried some public TCRs, although rarity characterized most TCR sequences. Cytomegalovirus-associated TCR beta chains were listed, numbering roughly 150.

CDR3 length: 16 residues. The V end lost 5 bases, the J end lost 5 bases, and 18 bases lay between the germline ends. Germline CDR1 and CDR2: SNHLY and FYNNEI. Amplification used 60 Vbeta primers and 13 Jbeta primers. Using immunoSEQ multiplex PCR, the repertoire was profiled, and TCRdb retains in-frame clones only, with some absent. The sample consists of more than 75,000 clones, almost 85% of them appearing once. In the case of this clone: Its antigen is as yet unknown.

Sequenced material: PBMCs. The sequence was collected from a woman aged 18-30 years in good health and CMV-seropositive. The chain joins TRBV2 to TRBJ2-2; tentatively, D is TRBD1 (6 bases). CDR3 DNA: TGTGCCAGCAGTAAAGACTCAGGGGTTCGGACCGGGGAGCTGTTTTTT. This translates into CASSKDSGVRTGELFF.